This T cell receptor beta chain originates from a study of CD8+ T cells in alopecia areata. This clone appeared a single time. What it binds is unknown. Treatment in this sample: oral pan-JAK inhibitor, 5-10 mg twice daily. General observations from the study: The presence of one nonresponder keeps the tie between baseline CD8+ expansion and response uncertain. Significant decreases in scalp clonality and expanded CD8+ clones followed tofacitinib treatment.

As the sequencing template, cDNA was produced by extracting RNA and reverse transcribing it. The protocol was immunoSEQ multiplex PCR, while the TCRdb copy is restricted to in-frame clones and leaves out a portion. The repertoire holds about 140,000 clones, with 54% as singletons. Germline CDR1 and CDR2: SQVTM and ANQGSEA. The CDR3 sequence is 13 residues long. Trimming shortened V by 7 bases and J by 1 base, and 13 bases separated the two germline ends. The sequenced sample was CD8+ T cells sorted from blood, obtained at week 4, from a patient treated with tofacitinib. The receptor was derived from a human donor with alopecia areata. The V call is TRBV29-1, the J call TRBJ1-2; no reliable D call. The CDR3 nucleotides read TGCAGCGCCGAGGACGGTAATAACTATGGCTACACCTTC. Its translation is CSAEDGNNYGYTF.